The rows below give T cell receptor beta chains drawn from one sample of a study of technical replicates of blood from a few donors. Here immunoSEQ multiplex PCR was the method, and the copy in TCRdb shows in-frame clones only, minus some. The sample holds roughly 59,000 clones, around 88% seen once. Source material: PBMCs. These receptors were collected from a human donor in good health. Some clones in this sample may be carry-over from other donors' samples. The CDR3 runs from the conserved cysteine through the conserved F or W. The D gene is left open where the match is weak. Clone size is not always given. Where it is, it says once, few, many or a class for expanded clones.

D gene: TRBD2; J gene: TRBJ2-2; CDR3 length: 18; V gene: TRBV7-6; clone size: once; CDR3 protein: CASSLAGTSGKNTGELFF; CDR3 DNA: TGTGCCAGCAGCTTAGCCGGGACTAGCGGAAAGAACACCGGGGAGCTGTTTTTT
D gene: NA; J gene: TRBJ2-6; CDR3 length: 15; V gene: TRBV5-6; clone size: NA; CDR3 protein: CASRLGFSGANVLTF; CDR3 DNA: TGTGCCAGCAGGCTGGGCTTCTCTGGGGCCAACGTCCTGACTTTC
D gene: NA; J gene: TRBJ1-2; CDR3 length: 14; V gene: TRBV5-4; clone size: NA; CDR3 protein: CASSFHGQYYGYTF; CDR3 DNA: TGTGCCAGCAGCTTCCATGGGCAGTACTATGGCTACACCTTC
D gene: NA; J gene: TRBJ2-7; CDR3 length: 14; V gene: TRBV7-8; clone size: NA; CDR3 protein: CASSPGYPTYEQYF; CDR3 DNA: TGTGCCAGCAGCCCGGGTTACCCAACCTACGAGCAGTACTTC
D gene: NA; J gene: TRBJ2-1; CDR3 length: 13; V gene: TRBV13; clone size: NA; CDR3 protein: CASSLGSRNEQFF; CDR3 DNA: TGTGCCAGCAGCTTAGGATCGAGAAATGAGCAGTTCTTC
D gene: NA; J gene: TRBJ2-5; CDR3 length: 11; V gene: TRBV20-1; clone size: once; CDR3 protein: CSALPRETQYF; CDR3 DNA: TGCAGTGCCCTGCCGCGCGAGACCCAGTACTTC
D gene: NA; J gene: TRBJ2-4; CDR3 length: 15; V gene: TRBV2; clone size: NA; CDR3 protein: CASRQELGSKNIQYF; CDR3 DNA: TGTGCCAGCAGACAGGAGCTCGGATCCAAAAACATTCAGTACTTC
D gene: TRBD2; J gene: TRBJ2-1; CDR3 length: 17; V gene: TRBV5-4; clone size: NA; CDR3 protein: CASSLSGGAPVVNEQFF; CDR3 DNA: TGTGCCAGCAGCCTTAGCGGGGGGGCGCCAGTTGTTAATGAGCAGTTCTTC
D gene: NA; J gene: TRBJ2-2; CDR3 length: 13; V gene: TRBV5-1; clone size: few; CDR3 protein: CASEKDTTGELFF; CDR3 DNA: TGCGCCAGCGAGAAAGACACAACCGGGGAGCTGTTTTTT
D gene: NA; J gene: TRBJ1-2; CDR3 length: 14; V gene: TRBV7-3; clone size: NA; CDR3 protein: CASSLNQQKHGYTF; CDR3 DNA: TGTGCCAGCAGCTTAAATCAACAGAAACATGGCTACACCTTC
D gene: NA; J gene: TRBJ2-7; CDR3 length: 13; V gene: TRBV12-5; clone size: NA; CDR3 protein: CASVIDNFSEQYF; CDR3 DNA: TGTGCTAGTGTGATAGACAACTTTAGCGAGCAGTACTTC
D gene: NA; J gene: TRBJ2-2; CDR3 length: 16; V gene: TRBV4-2; clone size: NA; CDR3 protein: CASSQDSLPNTGELFF; CDR3 DNA: TGTGCCAGCAGCCAAGATTCACTGCCGAACACCGGGGAGCTGTTTTTT
D gene: TRBD2; J gene: TRBJ2-3; CDR3 length: 15; V gene: TRBV6-5; clone size: few; CDR3 protein: CASSLLAGSPDTQYF; CDR3 DNA: TGTGCCAGCAGCCTACTAGCGGGGTCCCCAGATACGCAGTATTTT
D gene: TRBD2; J gene: TRBJ2-2; CDR3 length: 14; V gene: TRBV7-2; clone size: NA; CDR3 protein: CASGRGVNTGELFF; CDR3 DNA: TGTGCCAGCGGTCGGGGGGTAAACACCGGGGAGCTGTTTTTT
D gene: TRBD1; J gene: TRBJ1-4; CDR3 length: 15; V gene: TRBV6-5; clone size: NA; CDR3 protein: CASSYETGRSGKLFF; CDR3 DNA: TGTGCCAGCAGTTATGAGACAGGGCGATCAGGAAAACTGTTTTTT
D gene: TRBD2; J gene: TRBJ2-4; CDR3 length: 17; V gene: TRBV5-4; clone size: NA; CDR3 protein: CASSSPGLAASKNIQYF; CDR3 DNA: TGTGCCAGCAGCTCACCGGGACTAGCGGCTTCCAAAAACATTCAGTACTTC
D gene: NA; J gene: TRBJ2-5; CDR3 length: 15; V gene: TRBV27; clone size: NA; CDR3 protein: CASSITQGFGETQYF; CDR3 DNA: TGTGCCAGCAGTATTACGCAGGGTTTTGGAGAGACCCAGTACTTC